These 22 T cell receptor beta chains came from one sample sequenced in a study of blood T cell repertoires in COVID-19. The repertoire was sequenced with immunoSEQ multiplex PCR; TCRdb's copy has only in-frame clones and lacks some. This sample has some 150,000 clones, with approximately 84% found just once. Sequencing was performed on peripheral blood. The receptors were gathered from a middle-aged man who had recovered from COVID-19.

The chain recombines TRBV7-6 with TRBJ2-5, with TRBD2 matching over 13 bases. V was clipped by 7 bases and J by 5 bases; unmatched bases: 13. The CDR3 spans 17 residues. Germline assignment: CDR1 SGHVS and CDR2 FNYEAQ. CDR3 region: CASTGGELAGGRETQYF. Written as DNA, the CDR3 is TGTGCCAGCACAGGGGGCGAACTAGCGGGAGGGAGGGAGACCCAGTACTTC.

The rearrangement uses TRBV20-1 and TRBJ1-2; D gene ambiguous. This CDR3 has 10 residues. The germline gives CDR1 DFQATT, CDR2 SNEGSKA (reference sequence). CDR3 protein: CSPYSYGYTF. The CDR3 region has the DNA TGCAGCCCATACAGCTATGGCTACACCTTC.

The rearrangement links TRBV4-3 to TRBJ2-2; a possible D gene is TRBD2 (6 bases). CDR3 length equals 16 residues. The germline V gene encodes CDR1 LGHNA and CDR2 YSLEER. The germline V and J ends were trimmed by 4 bases and 1 base, with 13 bases remaining between them. The CDR3 nucleotides are TGCGCCAGCAGCCCCAGGGTAGCGGTGAACACCGGGGAGCTGTTTTTT. Protein: CASSPRVAVNTGELFF.

CDR3 sequence: CASSQDGGTASDTQYF. Here the CDR3 DNA reads TGCGCCAGCAGCCAAGATGGGGGGACAGCTAGCGATACGCAGTATTTT. The J gene is TRBJ2-3, the V gene TRBV4-3, with D tentatively TRBD1 (7 bases). This CDR3 contains 16 residues. Per germline, CDR1 LGHNA and CDR2 YSLEER. Trimming removed 0 bases from V and 6 bases from J, with 16 bases in between.

The chain recombines TRBV18 with TRBJ2-5; TRBD2 matches at 11 bases. Germline lookup yields CDR1 KGHSH and CDR2 LQKENI. Losses at the gene ends were 8 bases for V and 4 bases for J; bases not matched to a gene: 12. The CDR3 loop spans 16 amino acids. CDR3 residues: CASQRQLAGVGETQYF. The CDR3 DNA follows: TGTGCCAGCCAACGACAACTAGCGGGAGTCGGAGAGACCCAGTACTTC.

CDR3 bases: TGTGCCAGCAGCGCTAGGGGCGGCAATCAGCCCCAGCATTTT. Translation gives CASSARGGNQPQHF. The J gene is TRBJ1-5, the V gene TRBV6-5, with D possibly being TRBD1 (5 bases). Deletions cut 6 bases from V and 2 bases from J, with 11 bases between. Germline V gene data show CDR1 as MNHEY and CDR2 as SVGAGI. This CDR3 region has 14 residues.

The chain uses TRBV14 and TRBJ2-2; D might be TRBD1 (5 bases). V was shortened by 4 bases and J by 2 bases, with 11 bases between the two germline ends. CDR1 and CDR2 from the germline V gene are SGHDN and FVKESK. The CDR3 length is 15 residues. CDR3 amino acids: CASSPVQANTGELFF. The CDR3 nucleotides are TGTGCCAGCAGCCCGGTACAGGCTAACACCGGGGAGCTGTTTTTT.

The V gene is TRBV10-3, the J gene TRBJ2-3, with 13 bases identical to TRBD2. Germline V gives CDR1 ENHRY, CDR2 SYGVKD. Trimming removed 2 bases from V and 0 bases from J; junction bases left unmatched: 8. This CDR3 spans 19 amino acids. DNA of the CDR3: TGTGCCATCAGTGAGAGGACTAGCGGGAGACCCCATAGCACAGATACGCAGTATTTT. Translated, it gives CAISERTSGRPHSTDTQYF.

A note on this clone: Other DNA sequences in the sample encode the same CDR3. This sequence joins TRBV18 and TRBJ2-5; D is unresolved. Germline V gene data show CDR1 as KGHSH and CDR2 as LQKENI. V was clipped by 3 bases and J by 5 bases, with 7 bases between them. The CDR3 has 12 residues. The CDR3 loop is CASSPPAETQYF. The CDR3 DNA reads as TGTGCCAGCTCACCCCCCGCGGAGACCCAGTACTTC.

This clone was recorded once. V gene TRBV11-3 combines with J gene TRBJ1-3, with TRBD1 identical over 10 bases. Germline CDR1 and CDR2: SGHNT and YENEEA. This CDR3 region has 15 residues. Trimming at V came to 7 bases and at J to 3 bases, leaving 6 bases not matched to a gene. Here the CDR3 DNA reads TGTGCCAGCATGAGACAGGGGGCGTTTGGAAACACCATATATTTT. Its translation: CASMRQGAFGNTIYF.

This clone was found a few times. This sequence joins TRBV7-9 and TRBJ2-1; 8 bases are a match to TRBD1. The CDR3 consists of 13 residues. With V trimmed by 7 bases and J by 12 bases, 11 bases remained unmatched. From germline, CDR1 is SEHNR and CDR2 FQNEAQ (reference sequence). The CDR3, as DNA: TGTGCCAGCACCCCGCGGCCCGACAGGGGGCAGTTCTTC. Protein product: CASTPRPDRGQFF.

V and J are TRBV11-2 and TRBJ1-6; TRBD1 might be the D (6 bases). CDR1 is SGHAT, CDR2 FQNNGV, per germline. The CDR3 is 16 residues long. V was trimmed by 0 bases and J by 9 bases, leaving 15 bases between them. The DNA for the CDR3 is TGTGCCAGCAGCTTAGATCCAGGGGCCTATGGTTCACCCCTCCACTTT. Translation gives CASSLDPGAYGSPLHF.

The V call is TRBV29-1, the J call TRBJ2-7; D perhaps matches TRBD1 (6 bases). The germline CDR1 and CDR2 sequences are SQVTM and ANQGSEA. The V gene lost 3 bases and the J gene lost 2 bases, with 11 bases spanning the gap. The CDR3 contains 13 residues. The DNA of the CDR3 is TGCAGCGTTGAGCCGACAGGAGCCTACGAGCAGTACTTC. Its protein is CSVEPTGAYEQYF.

This rearrangement joins TRBV7-2 to TRBJ2-5, with a possible D match to TRBD2 (5 bases). Per the germline V gene, CDR1 is SGHTA and CDR2 is FQGNSA. Trimming pared 5 bases from V and 5 bases from J, leaving 18 bases between. The CDR3 loop spans 15 amino acids. The CDR3 protein is CASSPQSARGETQYF. The DNA for the CDR3 is TGTGCCAGCAGCCCCCAAAGTGCGCGCGGGGAGACCCAGTACTTC.

The chain has TRBV23-1 and TRBJ1-2, with D maybe TRBD1 (6 bases). TRBV23-1 counts as an open reading frame of uncertain function. The CDR3 has 12 residues. V was cut by 11 bases and J by 1 base, with 11 bases left in between. The CDR3 bases are TGCGCCTGCTGCAGGGGTAACTATGGCTACACCTTC. Protein product: CACCRGNYGYTF.

The chain is built from TRBV24-1 and TRBJ2-7; 12 positions match TRBD2. The J segment lost 6 bases and the V segment lost 3 bases, leaving 5 bases of the junction unmatched. CDR1 is KGHDR and CDR2 is SFDVKD in the germline V gene. This CDR3 has 15 amino acids. The CDR3 reads CATSDRTSGKGEQYF. CDR3 DNA: TGTGCCACCAGTGATCGGACTAGCGGGAAGGGCGAGCAGTACTTC.

The rearrangement joins TRBV7-2 to TRBJ1-2; D perhaps matches TRBD1 (5 bases). CDR1 and CDR2 (germline): SGHTA, FQGNSA. The CDR3 sequence is 17 residues long. V lost 1 base and J lost 4, with 19 bases in between. CDR3 residues: CASSLDYAGTDFYGYTF. The DNA for the CDR3 is TGTGCCAGCAGCTTAGATTATGCCGGGACTGACTTCTATGGCTACACCTTC.

V is TRBV7-9 and J is TRBJ2-5; no definite D call. V gave up 1 base and J gave up 5 bases, with 11 bases separating them. The CDR3 covers 14 residues. Germline V gene lookup returns CDR1 SEHNR and CDR2 FQNEAQ (reference sequence). The DNA of the CDR3 is TGTGCCAGCAGCTTAGTAGTGGAGACGGAGACCCAGTACTTC. Encoded protein: CASSLVVETETQYF.

The chain carries TRBV4-1 and TRBJ2-7, with TRBD2 matching over 11 bases. The trim removed 4 bases at V and 2 bases at J, leaving 4 bases unmatched. The CDR3 covers 15 residues. The germline V gene encodes CDR1 MGHRA and CDR2 YSYEKL. CDR3 bases: TGCGCCAGCAGCCTCAGTAGCGGGGGGGCCTACGAGCAGTACTTC. It specifies CASSLSSGGAYEQYF.

This clone was seen a single time. This chain joins TRBV6-5 and TRBJ2-7; 12 bases align to TRBD2. The length of the CDR3 is 16 residues. Germline trimming cut 2 bases from V and 4 bases from J; bases unmatched to any gene: 6. Germline V CDR1 and CDR2: MNHEY, SVGAGI. The CDR3 DNA follows: TGTGCCAGCAGTTACCGACTAGCGGGGGCTAAATACGAGCAGTACTTC. Translating it yields CASSYRLAGAKYEQYF.

This clone has just a few counts. DNA of the CDR3: TGTGCCAGCAGCACTCGGGACAGGGGCTATGGCTACACCTTC. It translates to CASSTRDRGYGYTF. The chain has TRBV6-2 or TRBV6-3 and TRBJ1-2; 10 nucleotides agree with TRBD1. This CDR3 comprises 14 residues. Germline lookup yields CDR1 MNHEY and CDR2 SVGEGT. V lost 6 bases to trimming and J lost 4 bases; unmatched junction nucleotides: 5.

Regarding this clone: Within the sample, other DNA sequences also encode this same CDR3. The chain joins TRBV30 to TRBJ2-6; no firm D call. Trimming removed 3 bases from V and 0 bases from J, with 9 bases in between. The CDR3 is 15 residues long. Germline V gene lookup returns CDR1 GTSNPN and CDR2 SVGIG (reference sequence). The CDR3 bases are TGTGCCTGGAGCGTCCCGGGCTCTGGGGCCAACGTCCTGACTTTC. Translating gives CAWSVPGSGANVLTF. The whole variable domain, remainder taken from reference TRBV30 and TRBJ2-6, is SQTIHQWPATLVQPVGSPLSLECTVEGTSNPNLYWYRQAAGRGLQLLFYSVGIGQISSEVPQNLSASRPQDRQFILSSKKLLLSDSGFYLCAWSVPGSGANVLTFGAGSRLTVL.